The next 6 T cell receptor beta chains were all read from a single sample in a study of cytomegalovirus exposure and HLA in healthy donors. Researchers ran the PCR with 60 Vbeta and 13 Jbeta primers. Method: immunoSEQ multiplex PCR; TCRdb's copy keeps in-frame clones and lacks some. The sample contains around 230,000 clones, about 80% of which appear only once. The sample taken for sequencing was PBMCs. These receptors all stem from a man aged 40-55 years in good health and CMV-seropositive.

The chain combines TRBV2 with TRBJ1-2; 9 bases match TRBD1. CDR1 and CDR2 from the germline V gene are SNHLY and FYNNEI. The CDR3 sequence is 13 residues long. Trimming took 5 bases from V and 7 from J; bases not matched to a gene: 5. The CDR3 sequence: CASSSGTGSGYTF. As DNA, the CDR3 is TGTGCCAGCAGTTCCGGGACAGGGAGTGGCTACACCTTC.

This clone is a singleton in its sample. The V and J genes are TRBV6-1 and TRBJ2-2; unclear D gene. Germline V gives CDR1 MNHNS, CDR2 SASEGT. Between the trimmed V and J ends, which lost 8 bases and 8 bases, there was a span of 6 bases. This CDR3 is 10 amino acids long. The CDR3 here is CASSEGELFF. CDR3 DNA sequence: TGTGCCAGCTCCGAGGGGGAGCTGTTTTTT.

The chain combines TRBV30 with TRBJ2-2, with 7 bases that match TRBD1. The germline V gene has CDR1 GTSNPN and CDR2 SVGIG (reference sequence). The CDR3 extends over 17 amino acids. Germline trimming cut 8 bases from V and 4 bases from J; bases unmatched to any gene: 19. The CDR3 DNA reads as TGTGCCAGCTTCCAACACTACAGGGGACGGGTCACCGGGGAGCTGTTTTTT. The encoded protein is CASFQHYRGRVTGELFF.

DNA of the CDR3: TGTGCCAGCAGTTTGGGGGGAGGCTATGGCTACACCTTC. Translating it yields CASSLGGGYGYTF. The chain uses TRBV27 and TRBJ1-2; weak D call: TRBD1 (5 bases). V lost 3 bases and J 4 bases, leaving 9 bases between the germline ends. The CDR3 runs 13 residues. Per germline, CDR1 MNHEY and CDR2 SMNVEV (reference sequence).

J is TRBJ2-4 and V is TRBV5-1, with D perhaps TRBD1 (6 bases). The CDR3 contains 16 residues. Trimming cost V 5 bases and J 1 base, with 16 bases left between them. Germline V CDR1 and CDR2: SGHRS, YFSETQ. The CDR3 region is CASRRATGTAKNIQYF. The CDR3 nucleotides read TGCGCCAGCAGACGTGCGACAGGAACGGCCAAAAACATTCAGTACTTC. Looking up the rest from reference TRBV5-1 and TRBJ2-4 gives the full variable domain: KAGVTQTPRYLIKTRGQQVTLSCSPISGHRSVSWYQQTPGQGLQFLFEYFSETQRNKGNFPGRFSGRQFSNSRSEMNVSTLELGDSALYLCASRRATGTAKNIQYFGAGTRLSVL.

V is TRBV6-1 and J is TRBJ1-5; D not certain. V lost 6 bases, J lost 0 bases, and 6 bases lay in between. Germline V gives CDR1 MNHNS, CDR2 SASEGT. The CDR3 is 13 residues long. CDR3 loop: CASRPYSNQPQHF. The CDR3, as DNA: TGTGCCAGCAGGCCCTATAGCAATCAGCCCCAGCATTTT.